This TCR beta chain was sequenced in a study of T cell changes during pregnancy in multiple sclerosis. CDR3 length: 17 amino acids. The trim removed 0 bases at V and 7 bases at J, leaving 10 bases unmatched. CDR1 and CDR2 (germline): SGHTS, YDEGEE. Sequenced by immunoSEQ multiplex PCR; TCRdb stores in-frame clones only, minus some. The sample has 9,500 to 15,000 clones, approximately 90% seen once. Source: CD8+ T cells from peripheral blood mononuclear cells, taken in the second trimester of pregnancy. V and J are TRBV5-8 and TRBJ2-1, with TRBD2 matching over 10 bases. This receptor was obtained from a female donor in good health, enrolled as a control in a pregnancy study. The CDR3 sequence: CASSLGAGGPRGNEQFF. The CDR3 nucleotides are TGTGCCAGCAGCTTGGGAGCGGGAGGGCCCCGGGGAAATGAGCAGTTCTTC. Using reference TRBV5-8 and TRBJ2-1 for the parts outside the CDR3, the full variable domain is EAGVTQSPTHLIKTRGQQATLRCSPISGHTSVYWYQQALGLGLQFLLWYDEGEERNRGNFPPRFSGRQFPNYSSELNVNALELEDSALYLCASSLGAGGPRGNEQFFGPGTRLTVL.